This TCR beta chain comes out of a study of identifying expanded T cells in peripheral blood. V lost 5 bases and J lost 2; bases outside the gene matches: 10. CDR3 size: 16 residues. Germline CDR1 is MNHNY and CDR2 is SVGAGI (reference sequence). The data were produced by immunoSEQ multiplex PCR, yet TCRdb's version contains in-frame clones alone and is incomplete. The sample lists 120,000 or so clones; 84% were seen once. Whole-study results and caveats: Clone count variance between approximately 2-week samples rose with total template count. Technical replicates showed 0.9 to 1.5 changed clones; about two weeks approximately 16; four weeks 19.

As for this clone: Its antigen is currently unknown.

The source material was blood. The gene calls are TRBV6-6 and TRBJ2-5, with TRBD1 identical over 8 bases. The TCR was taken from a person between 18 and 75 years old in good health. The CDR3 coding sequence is TGTGCCAGCAGTGCGTCCGACGGGACAGGTCAAGAGACCCAGTACTTC. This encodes CASSASDGTGQETQYF.